Here is one T cell receptor (beta chain) with its context. Only a few counts were recorded for this clonotype. The target of this receptor is not known. Base qualities are not recorded, but no much larger clone differs from it by a single base. Library generation was performed with PCR. Sequenced on an Illumina HiSeq 2500. To reduce PCR and sequencing biases, unique molecular identifiers were incorporated into the TCR beta cDNA libraries. Per 1 to 10 million input T cells, roughly 500,000 cDNA molecules were obtained, such that each molecule approximated one T cell. The patient libraries were prepared and sequenced using the same protocol as the earlier healthy control dataset. Within a given batch, samples were prepared together, multiplexed and sequenced on the same HiSeq lane. The authors processed their data as follows. Raw barcoded reads were processed with MIGEC, and single-read molecular identifier groups were discarded before consensus assembly and CDR3 extraction. VDJtools was used for post-analysis of the clonotype tables, with diversity normalized by down-sampling every dataset to the smallest sample size. Repertoire overlap clustering matched CDR3 amino acid but not nucleotide sequences to correct batch-related cross-sample contamination. Clones were called with MiXCR by TCRdb after fastp trimmed the public reads at Q25, and only in-frame beta chains were retained. Records with the same CDR3 protein are collapsed into one entry carrying the most frequent genes and DNA. Clone size and V and J calls follow TCRdb, not the original study. The sample includes roughly 540,000 distinct CDR3 sequences, with 34% observed a single time. The ten largest clones add up to less than 6% of the sample.

The sample comes from a study of post-analysis software for immune sequencing data (dated by TCRdb to about 2015). Turning to the overall study: Relapsing-remitting, secondary progressive and progressive-relapsing multiple sclerosis were recorded as disease courses, and subtype annotation was lacking for some patients. The patient repertoires were set against eleven to twelve previously published healthy control repertoires from donors whose ages ranged from roughly 6 to 27 years. A subset of samples was prepared in parallel using single-end sample barcoding, then pooled and co-amplified after Illumina adapter ligation. General study outcomes and caveats: Significantly higher frequencies in patients than in controls were found for roughly 5 TRBV segments, including TRBV5-6, TRBV5-1 and TRBV20-1. Strong co-clustering of samples prepared in the same batch was shown by direct clustering with F measure, prompting a batch-effect correction. The multiple sclerosis patient group was slightly younger than the control group. Compared with controls, multiple sclerosis patients had significantly lower normalized Chao1 diversity, a finding suggesting substantial peripheral T-cell clonal expansion.

To demonstrate the VDJtools post-analysis software, TCR beta repertoires were profiled from the peripheral blood of 13 young patients with multiple sclerosis. Multiple sclerosis patients were children and adolescents aged about 6 to 15 years. From V the trimming removes 5 bases and from J it removes 4 bases, while the gene matches leave 6 bases of the junction unaccounted for. The CDR3 sequence holds 14 residues, the cysteine and phenylalanine included. The retained sequence is limited to the CDR3, 42 bases, with the frame set at the first base. As encoded in the germline V gene (reference sequence), CDR1 is LGHDT while CDR2 is YNNKEL.

The source is a girl aged 2-17 years with multiple sclerosis. The rearranged segments are TRBV3-1 and TRBJ1-2; TRBD1 lines up with 8 middle nucleotides. Sequencing was performed on blood. The CDR3 protein is CASSWTGFSYGYTF. The nucleotides are TGTGCCAGCAGCTGGACAGGGTTTAGCTATGGCTACACCTTC.